Listed here is a single TCR beta chain. Its specificity is not known. Method: immunoSEQ multiplex PCR; TCRdb's copy keeps in-frame clones and lacks some. This table holds some 480,000 clones, 87% found once. This sample is part of a study of Ad26.COV2.S vaccination and SARS-CoV-2 variants. Study-wide background: Participant was drawn from the COV1001 Ad26.COV2.S trial arm. Intramuscularly, Ad26.COV2.S was given either once or twice, 56 days apart. Study-wide results and limits: Analyses that measured TCR breadth and depth may have underestimated total T cell responses.

The treatment here: around 19 received Ad26.COV2.S at low or high dose, single or two shots; 5 received placebo; per-sample allocation not given. Sampling occurred on day 63 after the first vaccine or placebo injection. This Boston cohort included adults aged 18-55 years. CDR1 and CDR2 from the germline V gene are SGHTA and FQGNSA. The CDR3 is made up of 16 amino acids. The J segment lost 0 bases and the V segment lost 1 base, leaving 4 bases of the junction unmatched. The clonotype originates from a person between 18 and 65 years old who received the Ad26.COV2.S COVID-19 vaccine or a placebo. V and J are TRBV7-2 and TRBJ2-3; 7 bases agree with TRBD1. The specimen was peripheral blood, collected in a trial of Ad26.COV2.S vaccine versus placebo. CDR3 in amino acids: CASSLGQGRSTDTQYF. The CDR3 DNA reads TGTGCCAGCAGCTTAGGACAGGGTAGGAGCACAGATACGCAGTATTTT.